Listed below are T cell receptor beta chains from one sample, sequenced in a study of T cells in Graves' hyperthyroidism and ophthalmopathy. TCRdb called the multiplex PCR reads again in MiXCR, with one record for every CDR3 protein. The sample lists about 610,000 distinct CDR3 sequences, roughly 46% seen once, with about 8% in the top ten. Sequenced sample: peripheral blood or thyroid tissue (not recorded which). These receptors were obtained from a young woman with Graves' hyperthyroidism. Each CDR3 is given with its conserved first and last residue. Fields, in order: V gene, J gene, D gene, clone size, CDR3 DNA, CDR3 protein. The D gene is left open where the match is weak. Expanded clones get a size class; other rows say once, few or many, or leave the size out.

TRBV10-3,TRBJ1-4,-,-,TGTGCCATCAGTTATTTTGAAAATGAAAAACTGTTTTTT,CAISYFENEKLFF
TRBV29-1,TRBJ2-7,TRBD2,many,TGCAGCGTTACCGGGACTAGCGGGAGCGGGGAGCAGTACTTC,CSVTGTSGSGEQYF
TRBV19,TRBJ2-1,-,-,TGTGCCAGTAGTATCCCCTCGGGTTCCTACAATGAGCAGTTCTTC,CASSIPSGSYNEQFF
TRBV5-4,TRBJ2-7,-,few,TGTGCCAGCAGCTTGGATCAGGGGGGAGCCTACGAGCAGTACTTC,CASSLDQGGAYEQYF
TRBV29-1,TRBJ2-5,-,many,TGCAGCGGAACGTCCGGGGGCTCATGGGAGACCCAGTACTTC,CSGTSGGSWETQYF
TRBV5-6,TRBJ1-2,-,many,TGTGCCAGCAGCTTTGAGTATGGCTACACCTTC,CASSFEYGYTF
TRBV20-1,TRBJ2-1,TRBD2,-,TGCAGTGCTAGTTCTAGCGGGGTAGGGGGTGAGCAGTTCTTC,CSASSSGVGGEQFF
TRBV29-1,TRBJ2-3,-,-,TGCAGCGTTGGCGGTCGGGCACTCACAGATACGCAGTATTTT,CSVGGRALTDTQYF
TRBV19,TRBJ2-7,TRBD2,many,TGTGCCAGTAGTATTTCACTAGCGGCCTCCTACGAGCAGTACTTC,CASSISLAASYEQYF
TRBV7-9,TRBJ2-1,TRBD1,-,TGTGCCAGCAGCCGTAAGCGGGACAGGGCCTACAATGAGCAGTTCTTC,CASSRKRDRAYNEQFF
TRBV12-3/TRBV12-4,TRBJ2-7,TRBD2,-,TGTGCCAGCAGTCCGCGGACTAGCGGGAGGTTC,CASSPRTSGRF
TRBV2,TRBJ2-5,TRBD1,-,TGTGCCAGCAGCCGAAGGGACAGGGGGCGGGAGACCCAGTACTTC,CASSRRDRGRETQYF
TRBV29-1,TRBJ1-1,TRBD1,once,TGCAGCGTCCGACAGGGGAGGGACACTGAAGCTTCCTTT,CSVRQGRDTEASF
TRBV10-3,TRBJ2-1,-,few,TGTGCCATCAGTGAGTCGACGGTCAATGAGCAGTTCTTC,CAISESTVNEQFF
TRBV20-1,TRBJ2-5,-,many,TGCAGTGCTAGCGGGCAGGGGCAATTGGAGACCCAGTACTTC,CSASGQGQLETQYF
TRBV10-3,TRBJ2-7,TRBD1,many,TGTGCCATCAAGGGGACAGCCGATTCCTACGAGCAGTACTTC,CAIKGTADSYEQYF
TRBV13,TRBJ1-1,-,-,TGTGCCAGCAGTGCCCGGGGGGGGAGCACTGAAGCTTTCTTT,CASSARGGSTEAFF
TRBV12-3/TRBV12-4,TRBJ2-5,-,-,TGTGCCAGCAGTTTTAATAGGGCGAGAGAATCAGCCGGGGCCCAGTACTTC,CASSFNRARESAGAQYF
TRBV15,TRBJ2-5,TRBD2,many,TGTGCCACCAGCAGACTACCAGGAAGGGCTAGCGGGAGGGCCCTCCAAGAGACCCAGTACTTC,CATSRLPGRASGRALQETQYF
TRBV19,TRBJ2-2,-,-,TGTGCCAGTGCCGTCGCCGGGGAGCTGTTTTTT,CASAVAGELFF
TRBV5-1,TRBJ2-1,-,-,TGCGCCAGCAGCTTGGAGGGGGTGAACACTGAGCAGTTCTTC,CASSLEGVNTEQFF
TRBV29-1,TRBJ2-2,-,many,TGCAGCGGCCGATTTGCAGCGGCTTACACCGGGGAGCTGTTTTTT,CSGRFAAAYTGELFF
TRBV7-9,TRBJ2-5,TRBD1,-,TGTGCCAGCAGCCCCTCCTACGACGGGACAGGGGGAGAGACCCAGTACTTC,CASSPSYDGTGGETQYF
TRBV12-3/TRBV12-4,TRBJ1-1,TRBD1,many,TGTGCCAGCAGCTATATCCGGGACAGGTTCATGAACACTGAAGCTTTCTTT,CASSYIRDRFMNTEAFF
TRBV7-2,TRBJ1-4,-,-,TGTGCCAGCAGCTTAGAGCGGCTCAATGAAAAACTGTTTTTT,CASSLERLNEKLFF
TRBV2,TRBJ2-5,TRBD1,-,TGTGCCAGCAGCTCGGGACAGGGGAATGTAGGTGGCCAAGAGACCCAGTACTTC,CASSSGQGNVGGQETQYF
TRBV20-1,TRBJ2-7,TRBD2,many,TGCAGTGCTAGTCCCGGGACTAGAAGCTCCTACGAGCAGTACTTC,CSASPGTRSSYEQYF
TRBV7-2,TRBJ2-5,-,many,TGTGCCAGCAGCTCGAACCTTAGAAAGGAGACCCAGTACTTC,CASSSNLRKETQYF
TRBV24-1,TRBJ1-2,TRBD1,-,TGTGCCACCAGTGCCCGGGACAGAAGAAGCGCTAACTATGGCTACACCTTC,CATSARDRRSANYGYTF
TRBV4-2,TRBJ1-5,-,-,TGTGCCAGCAGCCAAGGACAATCCCAGCCCCAGCATTTT,CASSQGQSQPQHF
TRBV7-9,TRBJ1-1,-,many,TGTGCCAGCAGCCTCGGGACAACGAACACTGAAGCTTTCTTT,CASSLGTTNTEAFF
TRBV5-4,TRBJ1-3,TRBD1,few,TGTGCCAGCAGCAAGGACAGGGTCCTTGGAAACACCATATATTTT,CASSKDRVLGNTIYF
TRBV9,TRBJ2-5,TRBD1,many,TGTGCCAGCAGCGTCGCCAGGGGGCGAGAGACCCAGTACTTC,CASSVARGRETQYF
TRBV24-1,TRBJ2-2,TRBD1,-,TGTGCCAGCCAGGACAGGGAGGTCACCGGGGAGCTGTTTTTT,CASQDREVTGELFF
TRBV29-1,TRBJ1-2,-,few,TGCAGCGTTGTGGGGGACTATGGCTACACCTTC,CSVVGDYGYTF
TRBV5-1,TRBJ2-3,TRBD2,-,TGCGCCAGCAGACTAGCGGGAACCTCAGATACGCAGTATTTT,CASRLAGTSDTQYF
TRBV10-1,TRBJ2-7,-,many,TGCGCCAGCAGTGCTGAGGGCCGAACCGAGGAGCAGTACTTC,CASSAEGRTEEQYF
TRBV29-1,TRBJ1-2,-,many,TGCAGCGTTGACAGCCGAGGGAGAGGTGGGCAGGGCCTTAACTATGGCTACACCTTC,CSVDSRGRGGQGLNYGYTF
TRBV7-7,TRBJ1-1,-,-,TGTGCCGCACCAACCCATGAAGCTTTCTTT,CAAPTHEAFF
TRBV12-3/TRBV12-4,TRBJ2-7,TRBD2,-,TGTGCCAGCAGTTCCCATCTTCGACTAGCGGACAATTACGAGCGGTACTTC,CASSSHLRLADNYERYF
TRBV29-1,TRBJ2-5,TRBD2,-,TGCAGCGTAGAGAGCGGGAGACGCCCGGAGACCCAGTACTTC,CSVESGRRPETQYF
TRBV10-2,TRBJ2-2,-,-,TGCGCCAGCAGTGCCACTTCGCGGAGGCCCGGGGAGCTGTTTTTT,CASSATSRRPGELFF
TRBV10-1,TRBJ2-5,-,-,TGCGCCAGCAGTAGGTCTAGCGGACGGGACAGACAAGAGACCCAGTACTTC,CASSRSSGRDRQETQYF
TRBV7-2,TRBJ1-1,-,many,TGTGCCAGCAGCCGCAGGGCGGGGGGCACTGAAGCTTTCTTT,CASSRRAGGTEAFF
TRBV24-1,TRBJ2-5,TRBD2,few,TGTGCCACCAGTGATCCTAAGACGTGGACTAGCGGGAGTTTC,CATSDPKTWTSGSF
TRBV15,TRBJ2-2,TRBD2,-,TGTGCCACCAGCCCAACTAGCGGGAGGGGTCAGTCCGGGGAGCTGTTTTTT,CATSPTSGRGQSGELFF
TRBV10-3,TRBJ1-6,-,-,TGTGCTAGAGATCCTGGGGCAGCGGATTCACCCCTCCACTTT,CARDPGAADSPLHF
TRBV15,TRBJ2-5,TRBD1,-,TGTGCCACCAGCAGTGACTTTTCGACAGGGGCGGAGACCCAGTACTTC,CATSSDFSTGAETQYF
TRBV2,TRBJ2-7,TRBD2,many,TGTGCCACCCACGCCCCCCGACTAGCGGGCCCCTCCTACGAGCAGTACTTC,CATHAPRLAGPSYEQYF
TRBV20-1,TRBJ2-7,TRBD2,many,TGCAGTGCCCCCCCCGGACTAGCGACGTACGAGCAGTACTTC,CSAPPGLATYEQYF
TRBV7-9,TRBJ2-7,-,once,TGTGCCAGCAGCTTTCTTCGGTCGAATAAGCAGTACTTC,CASSFLRSNKQYF
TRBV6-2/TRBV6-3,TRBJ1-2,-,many,TGTGCCAGCAGTTACTCAACAGGCTATGGCTACACCTTC,CASSYSTGYGYTF
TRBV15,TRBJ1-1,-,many,TGTGCCACCACAGGGGCGTCGAACACTGAAGCTTTCTTT,CATTGASNTEAFF
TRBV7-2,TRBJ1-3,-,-,TGTGCCAGCAGCGCCTGGTCCTCCGAAGAGACCATATATTTT,CASSAWSSEETIYF
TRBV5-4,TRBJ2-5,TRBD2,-,TGTGCCAGCAGCTTGACTAGCGGGAGGGCCGCGGAGACCCAGTACTTC,CASSLTSGRAAETQYF